A selection of T cell receptor beta chains follows, all from one sample in a study of shared clonotypes between healthy human individuals. This table comes from immunoSEQ multiplex PCR, and its TCRdb copy is limited to in-frame clones, with some not included. This repertoire shows about 1,500,000 clones, 95% to 97% found once; its top ten account for more than 0.9%. Sequencing used naive CD4+ T cells sorted from blood. These receptors all come from a man aged 25 to 40 in good health. Both conserved end residues are part of each CDR3. D genes are given only for firm matches. Rows may omit the clone size; those that give it use once, few, many or a size class.

size,D,V,J,DNA,CDR3
.,TRBD2,TRBV30,TRBJ2-1,TGTGCCTCTAAAATAGCGGGAGGGCCGTACAATGAGCAGTTCTTC,CASKIAGGPYNEQFF
.,TRBD1,TRBV29-1,TRBJ2-7,TGCAGCGTTCGTACCGGGACAGGGGGACCCTACGAGCAGTACTTC,CSVRTGTGGPYEQYF
.,TRBD1,TRBV5-1,TRBJ2-7,TGCGCCAGCAGCTCCGGGACAGGGAACTACGAGCAGTACTTC,CASSSGTGNYEQYF
.,.,TRBV5-1,TRBJ2-2,TGCGCCAGCAGCCCTCGGCCTCCGGCTGGGGAGCTGTTTTTT,CASSPRPPAGELFF
.,.,TRBV29-1,TRBJ1-1,TGCAGCGTTGGTTTTTGGGGGAGGGAGGGAACTGAAGCTTTCTTT,CSVGFWGREGTEAFF
.,TRBD2,TRBV7-9,TRBJ2-6,TGTGCCAGCAGCTTAGCATCGGGGGGTGATGGTTCTGGGGCCAACGTCCTGACTTTC,CASSLASGGDGSGANVLTF
.,.,TRBV15,TRBJ1-1,TGTGCCACCAGCAGAGGGGCGTGGGGGGGCACTGAAGCTTTCTTT,CATSRGAWGGTEAFF
.,TRBD2,TRBV14,TRBJ2-2,TGTGCCAGCAGCCAAGACTGGACTAGCGGGTACAGCGGGGAGCTGTTTTTT,CASSQDWTSGYSGELFF
.,.,TRBV23-1,TRBJ2-7,TGCGCCAGCACCCAAGCCCCCGACAGGCCATACGAGCAGTACTTC,CASTQAPDRPYEQYF
few,TRBD1,TRBV7-8,TRBJ2-1,TGTGCCAGCAGCTTAGCAACTCCGGACAGGGTTGTCTACAATGAGCAGTTCTTC,CASSLATPDRVVYNEQFF
.,.,TRBV11-3,TRBJ2-1,TGTGCCAGCAGCTCCAGGGCGGGCTGGCAGTTCTTC,CASSSRAGWQFF
few,.,TRBV20-1,TRBJ2-7,TGCAGTGCTAGAGAAATCTACGAGCAGTACTTC,CSAREIYEQYF
.,TRBD2,TRBV5-1,TRBJ2-1,TGCGCCAGCAGCTTGGGGGATTGGGAGGGTGACAATGAGCAGTTCTTC,CASSLGDWEGDNEQFF
.,.,TRBV5-1,TRBJ1-5,TGCGCCAGCAGCTTGGCTGGGGGAGATCAGCCCCAGCATTTT,CASSLAGGDQPQHF
.,.,TRBV27,TRBJ2-7,TGTGCCAGCTCCCCAGGGGGGCTCTACGAGCAGTACTTC,CASSPGGLYEQYF
.,TRBD1,TRBV5-1,TRBJ2-1,TGCGCCAGCCGAGCTCAGGGGGACTCCTACAATGAGCAGTTCTTC,CASRAQGDSYNEQFF
.,.,TRBV19,TRBJ1-1,TGTGCCAGTAGTATAACCCCGGCACGGAACACTGAAGCTTTCTTT,CASSITPARNTEAFF
once,TRBD2,TRBV11-2,TRBJ2-2,TGTGCCAGCGGGCTAGCGGGGGCCGGGGAGCTGTTTTTT,CASGLAGAGELFF
.,.,TRBV6-4,TRBJ2-1,TGTGCCAGCAGTGCGACGGTAGGAGGGTCCTACAATGAGCAGTTCTTC,CASSATVGGSYNEQFF
.,.,TRBV7-9,TRBJ1-3,TGTGCCAGCAGCTTAGTGCGGGAAGAGGTGTACACCATATATTTT,CASSLVREEVYTIYF
.,TRBD1,TRBV27,TRBJ2-7,TGTGCCAGCAGCGTACAGGGGGACCCGCGGTACGAGCAGTACTTC,CASSVQGDPRYEQYF
.,.,TRBV11-2,TRBJ2-6,TGTGCCAGCAGCTTGCAGGGAAATACTGGGGCCAACGTCCTGACTTTC,CASSLQGNTGANVLTF
.,.,TRBV9,TRBJ2-2,TGTGCCAGCAGCTTTCCGGGAAAAGGGGCCGGGGAGCTGTTTTTT,CASSFPGKGAGELFF